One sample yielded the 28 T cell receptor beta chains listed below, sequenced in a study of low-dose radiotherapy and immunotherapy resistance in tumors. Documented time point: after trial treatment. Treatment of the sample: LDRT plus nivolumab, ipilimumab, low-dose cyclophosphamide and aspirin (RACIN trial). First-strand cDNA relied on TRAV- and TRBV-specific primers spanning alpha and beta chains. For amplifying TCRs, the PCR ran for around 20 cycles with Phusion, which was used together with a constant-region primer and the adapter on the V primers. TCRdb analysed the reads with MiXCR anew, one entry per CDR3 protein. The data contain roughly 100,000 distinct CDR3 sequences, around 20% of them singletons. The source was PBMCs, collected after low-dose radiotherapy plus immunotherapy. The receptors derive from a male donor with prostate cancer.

DNA for the CDR3: TGCAGCGTTGCCGACGGGGGGTCCGACGAGCAGTACTTC. Protein sequence: CSVADGGSDEQYF. The chain carries TRBV29-1 and TRBJ2-7, with 7 bases lining up with TRBD2. Germline loops: CDR1 SQVTM, CDR2 ANQGSEA. V lost 4 bases and J lost 5; bases outside the gene matches: 8. The length of the CDR3 is 13 residues.

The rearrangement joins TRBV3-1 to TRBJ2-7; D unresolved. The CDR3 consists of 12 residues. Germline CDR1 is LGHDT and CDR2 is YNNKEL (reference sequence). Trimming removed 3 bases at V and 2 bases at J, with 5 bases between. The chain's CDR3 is CASSHSPYEQYF. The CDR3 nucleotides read TGTGCCAGCAGCCATTCCCCCTACGAGCAGTACTTC.

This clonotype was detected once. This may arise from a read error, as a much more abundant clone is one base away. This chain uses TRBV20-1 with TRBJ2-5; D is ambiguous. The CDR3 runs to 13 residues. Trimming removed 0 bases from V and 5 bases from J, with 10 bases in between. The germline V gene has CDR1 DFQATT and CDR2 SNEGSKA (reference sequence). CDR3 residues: CSARDGRVETQYF. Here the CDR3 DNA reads TGCAGTGCTAGAGATGGTCGGGTGGAGACCCAGTACTTC.

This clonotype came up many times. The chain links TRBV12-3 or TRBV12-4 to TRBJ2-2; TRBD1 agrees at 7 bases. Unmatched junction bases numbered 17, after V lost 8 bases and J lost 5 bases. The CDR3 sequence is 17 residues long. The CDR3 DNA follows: TGTGCCAGCGATTCTACCGTGACAGGGTCGGGGACCGGGGAGCTGTTTTTT. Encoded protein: CASDSTVTGSGTGELFF.

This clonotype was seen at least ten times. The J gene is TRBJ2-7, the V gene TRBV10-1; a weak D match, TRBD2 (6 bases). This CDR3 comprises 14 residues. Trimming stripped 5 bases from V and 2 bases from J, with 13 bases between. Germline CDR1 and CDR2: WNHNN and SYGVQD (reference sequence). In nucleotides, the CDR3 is TGCGCCAGCAGTATGGGCGGGGTCCCCTACGAGCAGTACTTC. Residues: CASSMGGVPYEQYF.

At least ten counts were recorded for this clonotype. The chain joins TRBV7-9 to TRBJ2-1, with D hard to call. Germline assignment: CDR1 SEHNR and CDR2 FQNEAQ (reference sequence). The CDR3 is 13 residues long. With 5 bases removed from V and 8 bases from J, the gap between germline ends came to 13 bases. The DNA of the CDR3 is TGTGCCAGCAGCCCGACCCTGACCCATGAGCAGTTCTTC. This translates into CASSPTLTHEQFF.

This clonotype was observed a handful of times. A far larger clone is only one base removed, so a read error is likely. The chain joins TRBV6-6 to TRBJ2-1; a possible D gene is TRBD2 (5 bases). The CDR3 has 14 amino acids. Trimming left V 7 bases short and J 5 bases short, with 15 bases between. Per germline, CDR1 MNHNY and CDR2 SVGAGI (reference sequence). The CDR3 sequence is CASNEERPDNEQFF. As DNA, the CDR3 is TGTGCCAGCAATGAAGAGCGGCCCGACAATGAGCAGTTCTTC.

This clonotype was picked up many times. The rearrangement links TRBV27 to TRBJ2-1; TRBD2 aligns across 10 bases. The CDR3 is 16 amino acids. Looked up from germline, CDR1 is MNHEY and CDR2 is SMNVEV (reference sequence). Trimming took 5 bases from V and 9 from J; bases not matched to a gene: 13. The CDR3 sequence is CASSPRRSGGAGEQFF. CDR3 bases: TGTGCCAGCAGTCCTCGGAGGAGCGGGGGGGCCGGTGAGCAGTTCTTC.

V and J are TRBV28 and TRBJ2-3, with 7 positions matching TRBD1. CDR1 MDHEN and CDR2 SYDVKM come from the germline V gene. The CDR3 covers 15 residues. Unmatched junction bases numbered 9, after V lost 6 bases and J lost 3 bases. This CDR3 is CASSRPDRVTDTQYF. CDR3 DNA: TGTGCCAGCAGCCGTCCCGACAGGGTAACAGATACGCAGTATTTT.

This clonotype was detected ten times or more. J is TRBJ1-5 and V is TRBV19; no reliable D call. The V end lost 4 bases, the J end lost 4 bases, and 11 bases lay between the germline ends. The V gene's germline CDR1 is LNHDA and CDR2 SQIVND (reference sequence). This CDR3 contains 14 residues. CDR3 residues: CASSSRESNQPQHF. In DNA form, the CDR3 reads TGTGCCAGTAGTAGCCGGGAGTCAAATCAGCCCCAGCATTTT.

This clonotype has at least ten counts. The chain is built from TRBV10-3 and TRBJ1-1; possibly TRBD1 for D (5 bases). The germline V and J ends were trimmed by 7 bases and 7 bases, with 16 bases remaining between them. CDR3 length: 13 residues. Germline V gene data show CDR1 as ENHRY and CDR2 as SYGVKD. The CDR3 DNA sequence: TGTGCCATCATGTTGGAGGGCGGGGGTGAAGCTTTCTTT. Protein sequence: CAIMLEGGGEAFF.

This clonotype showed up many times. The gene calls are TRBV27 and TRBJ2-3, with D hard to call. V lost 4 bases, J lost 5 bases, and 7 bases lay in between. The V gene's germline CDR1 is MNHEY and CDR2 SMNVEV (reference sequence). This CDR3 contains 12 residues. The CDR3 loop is CASSYRRDTQYF. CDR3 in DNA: TGTGCCAGCAGTTATAGGCGAGATACGCAGTATTTT.

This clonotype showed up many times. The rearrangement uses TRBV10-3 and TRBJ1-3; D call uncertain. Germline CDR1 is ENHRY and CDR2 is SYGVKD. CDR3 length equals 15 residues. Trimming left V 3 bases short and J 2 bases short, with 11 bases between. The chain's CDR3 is CAISEGSRAGNTIYF. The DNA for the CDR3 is TGTGCCATCAGTGAAGGGTCCAGAGCTGGAAACACCATATATTTT.

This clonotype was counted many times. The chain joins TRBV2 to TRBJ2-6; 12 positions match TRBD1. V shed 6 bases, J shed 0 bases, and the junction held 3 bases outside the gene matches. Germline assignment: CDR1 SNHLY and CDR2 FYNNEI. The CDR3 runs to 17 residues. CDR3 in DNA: TGTGCCAGCAGGGGGACAGGGGGCAACTCTGGGGCCAACGTCCTGACTTTC. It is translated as CASRGTGGNSGANVLTF.

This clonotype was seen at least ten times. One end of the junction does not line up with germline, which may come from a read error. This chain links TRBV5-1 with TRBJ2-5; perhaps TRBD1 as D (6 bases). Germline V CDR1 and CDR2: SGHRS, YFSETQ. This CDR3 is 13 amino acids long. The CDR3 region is CASSLRGPETQYF. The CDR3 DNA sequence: TGTGCCAGCAGCCTCAGGGGCCCAGAGACCCAGTACTTC.

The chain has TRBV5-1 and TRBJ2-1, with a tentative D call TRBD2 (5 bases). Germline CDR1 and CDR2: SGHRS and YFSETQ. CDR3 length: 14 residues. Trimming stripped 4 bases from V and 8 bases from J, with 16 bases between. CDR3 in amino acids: CASSPGVGSDEQFF. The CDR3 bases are TGCGCCAGCAGCCCCGGGGTCGGGTCCGATGAGCAGTTCTTC.

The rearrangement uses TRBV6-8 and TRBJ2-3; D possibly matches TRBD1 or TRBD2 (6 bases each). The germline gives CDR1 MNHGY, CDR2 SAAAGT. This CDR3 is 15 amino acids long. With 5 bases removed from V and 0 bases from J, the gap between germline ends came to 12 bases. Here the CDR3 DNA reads TGTGCCAGCAGTCGAGAGGGGGGCAGCACAGATACGCAGTATTTT. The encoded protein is CASSREGGSTDTQYF.

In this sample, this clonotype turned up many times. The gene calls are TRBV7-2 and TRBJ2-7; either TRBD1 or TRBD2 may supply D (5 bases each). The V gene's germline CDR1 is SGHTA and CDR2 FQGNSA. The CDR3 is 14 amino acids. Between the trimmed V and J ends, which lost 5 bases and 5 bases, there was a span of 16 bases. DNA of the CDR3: TGTGCCAGCAGCCTGGGACCCCGAGGGAACGAGCAGTACTTC. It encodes CASSLGPRGNEQYF.

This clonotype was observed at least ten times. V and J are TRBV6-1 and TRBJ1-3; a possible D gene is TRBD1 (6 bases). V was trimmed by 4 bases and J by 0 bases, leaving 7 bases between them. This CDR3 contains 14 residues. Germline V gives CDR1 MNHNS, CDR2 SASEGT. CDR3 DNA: TGTGCCAGCAGTGCGGGGGCCTCTGGAAACACCATATATTTT. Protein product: CASSAGASGNTIYF.

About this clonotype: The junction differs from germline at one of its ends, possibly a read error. In DNA, the CDR3 is TGCCTTGAGGACAGCACAGATACGCAGTATTTT. It codes for CLEDSTDTQYF. The V gene is TRBV7-9, the J gene TRBJ2-3; D is uncertain. The CDR3 totals 11 residues. Germline-derived CDR1 and CDR2 are SEHNR and FQNEAQ (reference sequence).

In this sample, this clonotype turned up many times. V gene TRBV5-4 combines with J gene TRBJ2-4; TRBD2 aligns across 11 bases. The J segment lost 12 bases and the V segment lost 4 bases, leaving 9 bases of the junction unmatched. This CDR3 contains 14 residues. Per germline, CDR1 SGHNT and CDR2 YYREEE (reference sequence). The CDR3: CASSPGLAELDQYF. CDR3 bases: TGTGCCAGCAGCCCGGGACTAGCGGAATTGGATCAGTACTTC.

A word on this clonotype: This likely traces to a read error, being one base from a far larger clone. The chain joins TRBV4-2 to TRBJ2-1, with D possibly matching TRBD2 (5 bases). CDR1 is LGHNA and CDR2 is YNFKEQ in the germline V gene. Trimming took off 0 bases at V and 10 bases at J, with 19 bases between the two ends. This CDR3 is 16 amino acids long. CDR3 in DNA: TGTGCCAGCAGCCAAGATGTAGGTGGCGGGTCCTACGAGCAGTTCTTC. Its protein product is CASSQDVGGGSYEQFF.

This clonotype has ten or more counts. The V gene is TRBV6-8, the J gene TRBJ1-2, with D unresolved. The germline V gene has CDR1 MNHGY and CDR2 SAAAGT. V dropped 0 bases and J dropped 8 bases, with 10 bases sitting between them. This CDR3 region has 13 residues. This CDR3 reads CASSYSSLGGYTF. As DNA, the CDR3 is TGTGCCAGCAGTTACTCGAGTCTGGGAGGCTACACCTTC.

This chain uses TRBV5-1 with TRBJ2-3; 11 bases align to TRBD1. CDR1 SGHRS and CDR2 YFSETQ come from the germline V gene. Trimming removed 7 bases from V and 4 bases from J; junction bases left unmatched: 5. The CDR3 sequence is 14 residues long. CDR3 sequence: CASEGTGGADTQYF. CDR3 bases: TGCGCCAGCGAAGGGACAGGGGGTGCAGATACGCAGTATTTT.

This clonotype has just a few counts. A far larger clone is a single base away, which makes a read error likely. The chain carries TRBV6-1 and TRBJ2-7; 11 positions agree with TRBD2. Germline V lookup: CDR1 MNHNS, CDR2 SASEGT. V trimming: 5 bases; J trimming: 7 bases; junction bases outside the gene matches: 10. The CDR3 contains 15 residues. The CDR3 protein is CASSYGLAGGQEQYF. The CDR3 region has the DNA TGTGCCAGCAGTTACGGGCTAGCGGGGGGTCAGGAGCAGTACTTC.

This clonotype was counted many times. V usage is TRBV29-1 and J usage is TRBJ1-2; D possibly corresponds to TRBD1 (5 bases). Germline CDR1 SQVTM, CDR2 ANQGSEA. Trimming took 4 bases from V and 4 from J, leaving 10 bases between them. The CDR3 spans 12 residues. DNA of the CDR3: TGCAGCGTTGCGAGGGGTTTCTATGGCTACACCTTC. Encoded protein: CSVARGFYGYTF. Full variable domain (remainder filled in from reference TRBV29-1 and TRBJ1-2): SAVISQKPSRDICQRGTSLTIQCQVDSQVTMMFWYRQQPGQSLTLIATANQGSEATYESGFVIDKFPISRPNLTFSTLTVSNMSPEDSSIYLCSVARGFYGYTFGSGTRLTVV.

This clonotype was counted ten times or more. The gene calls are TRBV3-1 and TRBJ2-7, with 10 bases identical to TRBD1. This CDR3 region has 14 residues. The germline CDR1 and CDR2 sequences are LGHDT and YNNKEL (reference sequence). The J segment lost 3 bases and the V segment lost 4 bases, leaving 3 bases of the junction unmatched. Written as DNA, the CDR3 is TGTGCCAGCAGCCTGGGACAGGGGATCTACGAGCAGTACTTC. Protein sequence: CASSLGQGIYEQYF.

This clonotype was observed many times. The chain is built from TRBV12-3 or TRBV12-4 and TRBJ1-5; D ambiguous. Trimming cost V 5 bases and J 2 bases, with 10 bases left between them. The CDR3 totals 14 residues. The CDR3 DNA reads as TGTGCCAGCAGTCCCCCGGGAGGCAATCAGCCCCAGCATTTT. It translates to CASSPPGGNQPQHF.